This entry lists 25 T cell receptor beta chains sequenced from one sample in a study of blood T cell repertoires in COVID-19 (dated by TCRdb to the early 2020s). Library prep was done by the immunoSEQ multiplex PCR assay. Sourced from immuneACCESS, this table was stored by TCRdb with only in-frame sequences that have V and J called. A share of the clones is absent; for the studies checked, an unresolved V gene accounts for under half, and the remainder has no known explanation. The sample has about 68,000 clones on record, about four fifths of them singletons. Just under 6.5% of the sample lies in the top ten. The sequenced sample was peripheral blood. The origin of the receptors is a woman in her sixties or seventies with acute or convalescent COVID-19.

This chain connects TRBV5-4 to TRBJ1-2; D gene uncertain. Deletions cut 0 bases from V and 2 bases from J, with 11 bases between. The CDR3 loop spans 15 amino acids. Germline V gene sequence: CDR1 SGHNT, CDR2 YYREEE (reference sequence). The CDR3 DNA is TGTGCCAGCAGCTTGGAACTACAATCCAACTATGGCTACACCTTC. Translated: CASSLELQSNYGYTF.

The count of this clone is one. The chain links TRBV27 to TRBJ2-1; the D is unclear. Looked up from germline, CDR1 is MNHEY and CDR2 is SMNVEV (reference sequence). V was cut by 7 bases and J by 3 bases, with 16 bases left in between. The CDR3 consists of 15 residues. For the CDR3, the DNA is TGTGCCAGCATCTCGTCTCAACCCGGCTACAATGAGCAGTTCTTC. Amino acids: CASISSQPGYNEQFF.

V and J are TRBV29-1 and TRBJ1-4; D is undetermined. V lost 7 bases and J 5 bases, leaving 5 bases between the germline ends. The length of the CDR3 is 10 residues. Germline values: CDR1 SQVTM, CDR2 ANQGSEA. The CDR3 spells CSAQNEKLFF. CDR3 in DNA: TGCAGCGCCCAAAATGAAAAACTGTTTTTT.

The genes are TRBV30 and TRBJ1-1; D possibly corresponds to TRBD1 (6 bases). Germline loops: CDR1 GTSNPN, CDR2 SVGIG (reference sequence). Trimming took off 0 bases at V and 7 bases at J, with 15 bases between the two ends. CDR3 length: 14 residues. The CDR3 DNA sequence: TGTGCCTGGAGTGTACTCGGGGGGCAAGGTGAAGCTTTCTTT. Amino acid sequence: CAWSVLGGQGEAFF. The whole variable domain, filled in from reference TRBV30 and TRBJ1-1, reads SQTIHQWPATLVQPVGSPLSLECTVEGTSNPNLYWYRQAAGRGLQLLFYSVGIGQISSEVPQNLSASRPQDRQFILSSKKLLLSDSGFYLCAWSVLGGQGEAFFGQGTRLTVV.

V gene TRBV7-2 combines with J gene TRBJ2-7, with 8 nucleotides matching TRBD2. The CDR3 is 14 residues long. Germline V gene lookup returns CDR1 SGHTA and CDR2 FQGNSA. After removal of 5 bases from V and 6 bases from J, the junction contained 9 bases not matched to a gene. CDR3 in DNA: TGTGCCAGCAGCCCCGGGGGGGGGTTCGTCGAGCAGTACTTC. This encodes CASSPGGGFVEQYF.

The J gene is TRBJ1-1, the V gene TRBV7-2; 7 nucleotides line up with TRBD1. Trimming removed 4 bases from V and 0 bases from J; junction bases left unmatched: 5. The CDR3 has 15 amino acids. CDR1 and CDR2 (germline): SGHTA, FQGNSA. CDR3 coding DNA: TGTGCCAGCAGCTCGGGACAGCCGATGAACACTGAAGCTTTCTTT. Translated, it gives CASSSGQPMNTEAFF.

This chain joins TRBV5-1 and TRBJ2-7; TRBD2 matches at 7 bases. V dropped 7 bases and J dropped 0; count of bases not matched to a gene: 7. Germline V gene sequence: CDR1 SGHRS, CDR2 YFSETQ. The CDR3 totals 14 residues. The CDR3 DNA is TGCGCCAGCGGGAGGGCAAACCACTCCTACGAGCAGTACTTC. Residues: CASGRANHSYEQYF.

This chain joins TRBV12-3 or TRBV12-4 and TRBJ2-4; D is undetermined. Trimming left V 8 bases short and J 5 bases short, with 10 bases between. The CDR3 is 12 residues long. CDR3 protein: CASCWQENIQYF. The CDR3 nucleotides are TGTGCCAGCTGCTGGCAAGAAAACATTCAGTACTTC.

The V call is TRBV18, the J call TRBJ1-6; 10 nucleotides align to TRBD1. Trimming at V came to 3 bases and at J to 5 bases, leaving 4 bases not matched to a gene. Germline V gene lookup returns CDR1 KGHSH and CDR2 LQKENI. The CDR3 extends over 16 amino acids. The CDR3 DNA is TGTGCCAGCTCACCCCGACAGGGGGCAGATAATTCACCCCTCCACTTT. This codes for CASSPRQGADNSPLHF. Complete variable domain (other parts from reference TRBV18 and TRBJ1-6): NAGVMQNPRHLVRRRGQEARLRCSPMKGHSHVYWYRQLPEEGLKFMVYLQKENIIDESGMPKERFSAEFPKEGPSILRIQQVVRGDSAAYFCASSPRQGADNSPLHFGNGTRLTVT.

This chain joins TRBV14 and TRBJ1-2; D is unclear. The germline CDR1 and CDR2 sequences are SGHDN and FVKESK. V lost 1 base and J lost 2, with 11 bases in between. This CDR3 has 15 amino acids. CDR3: CASSQGSRNNYGYTF. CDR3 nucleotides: TGTGCCAGCAGCCAAGGGTCCAGAAACAACTATGGCTACACCTTC.

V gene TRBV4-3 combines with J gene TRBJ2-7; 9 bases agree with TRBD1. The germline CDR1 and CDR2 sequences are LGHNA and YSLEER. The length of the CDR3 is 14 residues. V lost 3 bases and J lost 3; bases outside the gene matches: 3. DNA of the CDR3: TGCGCCAGCAGCCACCAGACAGGGGGCTACGAGCAGTACTTC. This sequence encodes CASSHQTGGYEQYF.

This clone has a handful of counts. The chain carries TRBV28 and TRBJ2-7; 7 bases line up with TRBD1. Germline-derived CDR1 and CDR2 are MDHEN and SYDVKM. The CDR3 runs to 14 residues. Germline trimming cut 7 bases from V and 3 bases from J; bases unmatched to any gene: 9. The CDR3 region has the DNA TGTGCCAGCATCCCACAGGGGCTAAACTACGAGCAGTACTTC. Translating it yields CASIPQGLNYEQYF.

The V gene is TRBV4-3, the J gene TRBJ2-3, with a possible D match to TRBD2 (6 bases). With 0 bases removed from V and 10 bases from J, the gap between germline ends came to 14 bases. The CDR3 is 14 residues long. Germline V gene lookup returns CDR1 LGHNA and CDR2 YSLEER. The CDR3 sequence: CASSQDGQEGAQYF. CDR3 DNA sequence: TGCGCCAGCAGCCAAGATGGTCAGGAGGGAGCGCAGTATTTT.

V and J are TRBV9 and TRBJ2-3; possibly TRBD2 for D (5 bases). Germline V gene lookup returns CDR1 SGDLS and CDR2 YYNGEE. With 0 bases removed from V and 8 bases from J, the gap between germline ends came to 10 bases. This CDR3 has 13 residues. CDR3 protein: CASSVVTIGTQYF. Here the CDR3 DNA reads TGTGCCAGCAGCGTAGTGACTATAGGTACGCAGTATTTT.

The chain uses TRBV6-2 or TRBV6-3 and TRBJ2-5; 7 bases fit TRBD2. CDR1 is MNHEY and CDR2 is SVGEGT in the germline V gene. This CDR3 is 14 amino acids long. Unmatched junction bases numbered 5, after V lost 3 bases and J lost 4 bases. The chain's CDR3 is CASSYPGGVETQYF. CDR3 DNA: TGTGCCAGCAGTTATCCGGGAGGTGTAGAGACCCAGTACTTC.

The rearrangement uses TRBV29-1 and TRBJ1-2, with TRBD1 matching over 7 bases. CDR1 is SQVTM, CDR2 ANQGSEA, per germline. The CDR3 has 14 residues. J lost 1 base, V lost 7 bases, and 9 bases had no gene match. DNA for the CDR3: TGCAGCGCCCAGCGACAGGGAGGTAACTATGGCTACACCTTC. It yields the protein CSAQRQGGNYGYTF.

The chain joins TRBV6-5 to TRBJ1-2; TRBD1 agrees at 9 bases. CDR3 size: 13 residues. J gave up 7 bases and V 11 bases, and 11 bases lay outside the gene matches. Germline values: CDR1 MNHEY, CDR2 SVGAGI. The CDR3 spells CAVTIQGARGYTF. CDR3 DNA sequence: TGTGCCGTCACGATACAGGGGGCGCGTGGCTACACCTTC.

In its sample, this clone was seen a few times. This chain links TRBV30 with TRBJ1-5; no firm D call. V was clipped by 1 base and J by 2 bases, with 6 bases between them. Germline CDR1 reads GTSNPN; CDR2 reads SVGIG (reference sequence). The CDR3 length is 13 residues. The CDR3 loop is CAWSGRGNQPQHF. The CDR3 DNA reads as TGTGCCTGGAGTGGGAGAGGCAATCAGCCCCAGCATTTT.

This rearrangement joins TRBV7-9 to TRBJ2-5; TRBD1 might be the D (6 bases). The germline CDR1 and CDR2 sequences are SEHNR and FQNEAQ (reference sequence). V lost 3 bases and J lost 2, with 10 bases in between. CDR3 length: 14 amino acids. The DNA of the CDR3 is TGTGCCAGCAGCTTCGCGACAGGTCAAGAGACCCAGTACTTC. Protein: CASSFATGQETQYF.

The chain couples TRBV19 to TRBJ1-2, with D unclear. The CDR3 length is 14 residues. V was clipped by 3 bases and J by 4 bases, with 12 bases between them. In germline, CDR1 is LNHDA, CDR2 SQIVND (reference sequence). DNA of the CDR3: TGTGCCAGTAGTATTTCTTGGCAGGCCTATGGCTACACCTTC. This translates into CASSISWQAYGYTF. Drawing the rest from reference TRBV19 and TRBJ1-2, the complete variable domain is DGGITQSPKYLFRKEGQNVTLSCEQNLNHDAMYWYRQDPGQGLRLIYYSQIVNDFQKGDIAEGYSVSREKKESFPLTVTSAQKNPTAFYLCASSISWQAYGYTFGSGTRLTVV.

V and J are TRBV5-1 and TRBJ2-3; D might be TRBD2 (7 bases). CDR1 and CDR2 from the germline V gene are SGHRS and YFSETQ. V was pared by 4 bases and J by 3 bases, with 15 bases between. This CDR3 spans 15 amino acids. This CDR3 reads CASSEGLGGTDTQYF. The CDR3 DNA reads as TGCGCCAGCAGCGAAGGACTAGGGGGTACAGATACGCAGTATTTT.

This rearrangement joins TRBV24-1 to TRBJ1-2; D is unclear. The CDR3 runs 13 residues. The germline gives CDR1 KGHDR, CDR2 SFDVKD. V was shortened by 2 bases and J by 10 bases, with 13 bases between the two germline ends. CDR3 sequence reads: CATSDSTNLDYTF. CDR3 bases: TGTGCCACCAGTGATTCCACTAACCTAGACTACACCTTC.

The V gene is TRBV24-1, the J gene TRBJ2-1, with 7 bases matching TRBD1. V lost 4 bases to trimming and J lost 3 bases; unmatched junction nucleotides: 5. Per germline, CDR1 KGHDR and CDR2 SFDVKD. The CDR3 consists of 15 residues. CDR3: CATSDPRGNYNEQFF. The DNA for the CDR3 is TGTGCCACCAGTGACCCCAGGGGGAACTACAATGAGCAGTTCTTC.

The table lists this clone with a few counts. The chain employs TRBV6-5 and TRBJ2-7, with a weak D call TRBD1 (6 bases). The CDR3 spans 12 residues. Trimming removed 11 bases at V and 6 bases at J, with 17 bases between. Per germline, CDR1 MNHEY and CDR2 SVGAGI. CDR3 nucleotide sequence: TGTGCCTCACAGGGTGGAGGAGCCGAGCAGTACTTC. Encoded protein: CASQGGGAEQYF.

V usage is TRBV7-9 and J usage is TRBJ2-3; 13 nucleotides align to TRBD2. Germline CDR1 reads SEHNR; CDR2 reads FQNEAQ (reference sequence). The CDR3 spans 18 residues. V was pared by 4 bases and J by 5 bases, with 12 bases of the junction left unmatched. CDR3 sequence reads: CASSSYGLAGDGEDTQYF. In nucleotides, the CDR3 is TGTGCCAGCAGCTCGTACGGACTAGCGGGGGATGGGGAAGATACGCAGTATTTT.